Below are 5 T cell receptor beta chains sequenced from a single sample in a study of spatial heterogeneity in lung cancer. As for time point: sample taken at primary tumor resection. Whole RNA was taken from tumor, nontumor lung or frozen PBMC; it was then sequenced unsorted. TCRdb reprocessed the 5' RACE reads with MiXCR, giving one entry per CDR3 protein. The data contain more than 20,000 distinct CDR3 sequences, more than 10% of them seen just once; the ten biggest clones take up about a quarter. The sample was PBMCs, taken at surgery. The receptors stem from a female donor with early-stage non-small cell lung cancer.

In its sample, this clonotype was seen many times. The chain has TRBV9 and TRBJ2-1, with 10 bases matching TRBD1. The CDR3 totals 15 residues. V shed 3 bases and J 9 bases; nucleotides not matched to a gene: 9. Germline-derived CDR1 and CDR2 are SGDLS and YYNGEE. The CDR3 region is CASSARQGARGEQFF. DNA for the CDR3: TGTGCCAGCAGCGCCCGACAGGGGGCGCGGGGTGAGCAGTTCTTC.

There are a few counts of this clonotype. It may be a read error: a sequence one base away is much more abundant. The chain is built from TRBV24-1 and TRBJ2-2; D gene unclear. The V end was cut by 9 bases, the J end by 2 bases, with 9 bases between. The CDR3 has 13 amino acids. Per germline, CDR1 KGHDR and CDR2 SFDVKD. The CDR3 is CATSVVNTGELFF. The CDR3 DNA reads TGTGCCACCTCGGTGGTTAACACCGGGGAGCTGTTTTTT.

This clonotype was seen many times. The rearrangement joins TRBV25-1 to TRBJ2-7, with 9 bases identical to TRBD1. The CDR3 is 15 amino acids. Per germline, CDR1 MGHDK and CDR2 SYGVNS. V lost 4 bases, J lost 7 bases, and 11 bases stayed unmatched. In nucleotides, the CDR3 is TGTGCCAGCAGTGTCCCCGGGACAGGGTGGCGGGAGCAGTACTTC. Translating it yields CASSVPGTGWREQYF.

This clonotype was seen at least ten times. The chain links TRBV30 to TRBJ1-1, with D maybe TRBD1 (5 bases). The germline V gene has CDR1 GTSNPN and CDR2 SVGIG (reference sequence). This CDR3 is built from 15 residues. V shed 3 bases and J shed 1 base, with 15 bases lying between them. This CDR3 reads CAWSPTGRQNTEAFF. DNA of the CDR3: TGTGCCTGGAGCCCAACGGGACGGCAGAACACTGAAGCTTTCTTT.

This clonotype has at least ten counts. The chain links TRBV28 to TRBJ2-2; TRBD2 agrees at 16 bases. Germline CDR1 is MDHEN and CDR2 is SYDVKM. V lost 4 bases to trimming and J lost 6 bases; unmatched junction nucleotides: 5. The CDR3 contains 17 residues. CDR3 amino acids: CASSSWGLAGGPGELFF. CDR3 coding DNA: TGTGCCAGCAGTTCCTGGGGACTAGCGGGAGGGCCCGGGGAGCTGTTTTTT.